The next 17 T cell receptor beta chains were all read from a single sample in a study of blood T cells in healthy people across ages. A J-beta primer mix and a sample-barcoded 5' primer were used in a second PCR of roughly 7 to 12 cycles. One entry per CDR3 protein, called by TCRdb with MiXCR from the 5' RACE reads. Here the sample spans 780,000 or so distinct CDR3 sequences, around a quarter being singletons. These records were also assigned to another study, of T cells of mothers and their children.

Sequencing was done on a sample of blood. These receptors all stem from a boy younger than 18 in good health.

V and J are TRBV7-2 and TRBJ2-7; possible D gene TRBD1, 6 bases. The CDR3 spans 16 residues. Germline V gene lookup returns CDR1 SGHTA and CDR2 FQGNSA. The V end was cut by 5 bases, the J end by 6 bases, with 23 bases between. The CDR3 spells CASSPRTVCSCCEQYF. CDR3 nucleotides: TGTGCCAGCAGCCCGCGGACAGTCTGCTCGTGCTGCGAGCAGTACTTC. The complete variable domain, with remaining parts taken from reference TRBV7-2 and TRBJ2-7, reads GAGVSQSPSNKVTEKGKDVELRCDPISGHTALYWYRQSLGQGLEFLIYFQGNSAPDKSGLPSDRFSAERTGGSVSTLTIQRTQQEDSAVYLCASSPRTVCSCCEQYFGPGTRLTVT.

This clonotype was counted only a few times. The CDR3 DNA is TGCAGCGTTGTAGGCCCGGGCACCGGGGAGCTGTTTTTT. Protein: CSVVGPGTGELFF. J is TRBJ2-2 and V is TRBV29-1; D is undetermined. V lost 4 bases and J 4 bases, leaving 10 bases between the germline ends. In germline, CDR1 is SQVTM, CDR2 ANQGSEA. The CDR3 contains 13 residues.

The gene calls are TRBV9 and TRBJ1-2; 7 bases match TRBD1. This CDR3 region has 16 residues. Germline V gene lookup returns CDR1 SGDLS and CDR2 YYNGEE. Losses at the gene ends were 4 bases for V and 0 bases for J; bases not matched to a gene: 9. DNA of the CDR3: TGTGCCAGCAGCTTAGCCGGAAGGGGGCCTAACTATGGCTACACCTTC. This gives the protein CASSLAGRGPNYGYTF. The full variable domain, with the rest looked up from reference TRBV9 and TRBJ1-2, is DSGVTQTPKHLITATGQRVTLRCSPRSGDLSVYWYQQSLDQGLQFLIQYYNGEERAKGNILERFSAQQFPDLHSELNLSSLELGDSALYFCASSLAGRGPNYGYTFGSGTRLTVV.

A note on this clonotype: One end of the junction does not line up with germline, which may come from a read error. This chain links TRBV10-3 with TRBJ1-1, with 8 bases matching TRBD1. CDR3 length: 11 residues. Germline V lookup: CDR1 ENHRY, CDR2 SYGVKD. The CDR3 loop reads CEGQGNTEAFF. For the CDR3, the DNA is TGCGAAGGACAGGGGAACACTGAAGCTTTCTTT.

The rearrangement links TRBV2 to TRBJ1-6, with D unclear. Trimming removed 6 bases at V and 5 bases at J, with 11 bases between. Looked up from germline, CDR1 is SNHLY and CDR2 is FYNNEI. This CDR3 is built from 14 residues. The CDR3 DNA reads TGTGCCAGCAGGAAACCGCGGGATAATTCACCCCTCCACTTT. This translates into CASRKPRDNSPLHF.

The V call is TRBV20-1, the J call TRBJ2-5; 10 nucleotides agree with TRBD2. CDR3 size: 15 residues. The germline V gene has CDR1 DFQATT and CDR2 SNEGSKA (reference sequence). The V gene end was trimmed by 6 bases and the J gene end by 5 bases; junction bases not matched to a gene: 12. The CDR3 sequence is CSAGPSGSFGETQYF. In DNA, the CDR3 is TGCAGTGCAGGCCCTAGCGGGAGTTTTGGGGAGACCCAGTACTTC.

CDR3 in amino acids: CAIGSGYANTGELFF. The CDR3 nucleotides read TGTGCCATAGGCTCGGGATACGCGAACACCGGGGAGCTGTTTTTT. The V and J genes are TRBV7-2 and TRBJ2-2; tentatively, D is TRBD2 (5 bases). CDR1 is SGHTA and CDR2 is FQGNSA in the germline V gene. This CDR3 region has 15 residues. Trimming left V 10 bases short and J 0 bases short, with 15 bases between.

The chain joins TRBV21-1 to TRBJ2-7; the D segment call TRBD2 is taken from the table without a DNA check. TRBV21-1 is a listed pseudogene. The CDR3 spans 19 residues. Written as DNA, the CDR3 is TGTGCCAGCAGCAAAGAAGGGACTAGCGGGTTCCGCCGAAGACACGAGCAGTACTTC. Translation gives CASSKEGTSGFRRRHEQYF.

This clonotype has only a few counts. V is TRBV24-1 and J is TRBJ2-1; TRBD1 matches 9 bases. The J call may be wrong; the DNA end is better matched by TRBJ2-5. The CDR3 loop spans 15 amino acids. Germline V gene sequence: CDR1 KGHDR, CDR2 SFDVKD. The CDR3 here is CATSDSGTGKETQYF. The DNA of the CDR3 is TGTGCCACCAGTGATTCCGGGACAGGGAAAGAGACCCAGTACTTC.

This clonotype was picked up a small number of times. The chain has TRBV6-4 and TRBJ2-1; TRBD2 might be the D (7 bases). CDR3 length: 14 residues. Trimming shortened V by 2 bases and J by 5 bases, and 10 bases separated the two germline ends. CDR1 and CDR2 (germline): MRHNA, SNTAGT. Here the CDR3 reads CASSDGGANNEQFF. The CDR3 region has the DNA TGTGCCAGCAGTGACGGGGGGGCCAACAATGAGCAGTTCTTC.

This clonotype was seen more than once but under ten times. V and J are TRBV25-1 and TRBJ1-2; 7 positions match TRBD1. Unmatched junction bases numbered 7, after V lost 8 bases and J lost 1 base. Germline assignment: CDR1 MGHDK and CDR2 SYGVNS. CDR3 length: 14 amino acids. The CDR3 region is CASSRTGINYGYTF. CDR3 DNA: TGTGCCAGCTCCCGGACAGGAATTAACTATGGCTACACCTTC.

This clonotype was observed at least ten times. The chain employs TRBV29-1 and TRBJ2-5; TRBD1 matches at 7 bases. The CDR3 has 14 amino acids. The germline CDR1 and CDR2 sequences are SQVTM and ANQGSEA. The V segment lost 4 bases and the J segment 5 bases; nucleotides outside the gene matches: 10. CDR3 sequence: CSVVGRQGLETQYF. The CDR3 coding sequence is TGCAGCGTTGTGGGGAGACAGGGTCTTGAGACCCAGTACTTC.

The CDR3 DNA reads TGTGCCAGCAGCGCAGGGGGCGCGAGCAATCAGCCCCAGCATTTT. This encodes CASSAGGASNQPQHF. The chain employs TRBV7-2 and TRBJ1-5; TRBD1 matches at 8 bases. V was pared by 5 bases and J by 1 base, with 4 bases of the junction left unmatched. The CDR3 covers 15 residues. Germline-derived CDR1 and CDR2 are SGHTA and FQGNSA.

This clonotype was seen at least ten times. The CDR3 loop reads CASSQQGYGYTF. In DNA form, the CDR3 reads TGCGCCAGCAGCCAACAGGGCTATGGCTACACCTTC. V and J are TRBV4-1 and TRBJ1-2; a weak D match, TRBD1 (5 bases). Germline CDR1 and CDR2: MGHRA and YSYEKL. V lost 2 bases to trimming and J lost 4 bases, with 5 bases between them. CDR3 length: 12 amino acids.

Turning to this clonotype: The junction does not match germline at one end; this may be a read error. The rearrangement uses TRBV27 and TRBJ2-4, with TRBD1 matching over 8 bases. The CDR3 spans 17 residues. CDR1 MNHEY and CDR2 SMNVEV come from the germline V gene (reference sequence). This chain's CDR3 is CASSPRTGTIAKNIRYF. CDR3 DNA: TGTGCCAGCAGTCCACGGACAGGGACAATAGCCAAAAACATTCGGTACTTC.

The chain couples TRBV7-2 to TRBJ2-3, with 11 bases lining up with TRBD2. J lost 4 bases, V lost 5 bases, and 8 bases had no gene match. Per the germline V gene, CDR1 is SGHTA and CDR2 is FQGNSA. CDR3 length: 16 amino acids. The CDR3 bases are TGTGCCAGCAGCGAACTAGCGGGAGCTGGAGCAGATACGCAGTATTTT. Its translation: CASSELAGAGADTQYF. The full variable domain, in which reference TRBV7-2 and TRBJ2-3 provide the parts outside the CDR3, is GAGVSQSPSNKVTEKGKDVELRCDPISGHTALYWYRQSLGQGLEFLIYFQGNSAPDKSGLPSDRFSAERTGGSVSTLTIQRTQQEDSAVYLCASSELAGAGADTQYFGPGTRLTVL.

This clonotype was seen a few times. In nucleotides, the CDR3 is TGTGCCAGCAGTACCCCAACGGGGCGGGAGCAAGAGACCCAGTACTTC. Translated, it gives CASSTPTGREQETQYF. The rearrangement joins TRBV28 to TRBJ2-5, with 7 bases identical to TRBD2. The CDR3 consists of 16 residues. With 5 bases clipped from V and 2 bases from J, the junction kept 11 bases outside the gene matches. Germline V CDR1 and CDR2: MDHEN, SYDVKM.